This T cell receptor (beta chain) was captured in a study of OX40 agonist ivuxolimab in advanced cancers. Overall study: Patients undergoing dose escalation presented with hepatocellular carcinoma, melanoma, renal cell or head and neck cancer. It was permissible to have had prior anti-PD-1, anti-PD-L1 or anti-CTLA-4 therapy, and over 35% had some.

A remark on this clone: Its specificity is not known.

Using immunoSEQ multiplex PCR, the repertoire was profiled, and TCRdb retains in-frame clones only, with some absent. The sample records roughly 82,000 clones, less than 90% being singletons. The CDR3 spans 14 residues. Per germline, CDR1 KGHSH and CDR2 LQKENI. The V end was cut by 5 bases, the J end by 1 base, with 12 bases between. Study results and limitations: At 0.1-3.0 mg/kg, partial responders had clonal expansion among the lowest observed.

The TCR sequence derives from an adult with an advanced solid tumor such as melanoma, head and neck, liver or kidney cancer. Sequencing used CD4+ or CD8+ T cells sorted from blood, obtained in a trial of the OX40 agonist ivuxolimab. The chain recombines TRBV18 with TRBJ2-7; possible D gene TRBD1, 6 bases. CDR3 amino acids: CASSSRQESYEQYF. As DNA, the CDR3 is TGTGCCAGCTCATCCCGACAGGAATCCTACGAGCAGTACTTC. The full variable domain, its missing parts supplied by reference TRBV18 and TRBJ2-7, is NAGVMQNPRHLVRRRGQEARLRCSPMKGHSHVYWYRQLPEEGLKFMVYLQKENIIDESGMPKERFSAEFPKEGPSILRIQQVVRGDSAAYFCASSSRQESYEQYFGPGTRLTVT.